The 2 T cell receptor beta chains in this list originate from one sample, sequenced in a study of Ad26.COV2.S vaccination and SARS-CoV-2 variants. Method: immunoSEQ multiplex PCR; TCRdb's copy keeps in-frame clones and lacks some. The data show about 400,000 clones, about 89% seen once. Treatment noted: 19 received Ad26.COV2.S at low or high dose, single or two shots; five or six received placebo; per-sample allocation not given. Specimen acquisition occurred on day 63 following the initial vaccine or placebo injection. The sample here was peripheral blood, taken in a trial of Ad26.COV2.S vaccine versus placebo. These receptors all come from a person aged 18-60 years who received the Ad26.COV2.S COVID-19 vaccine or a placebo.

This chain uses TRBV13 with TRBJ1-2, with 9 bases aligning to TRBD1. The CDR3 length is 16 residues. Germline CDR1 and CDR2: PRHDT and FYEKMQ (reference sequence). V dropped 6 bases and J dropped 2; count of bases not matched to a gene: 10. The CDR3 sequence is CASSSTSGTGNYGYTF. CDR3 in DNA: TGTGCCAGCAGTTCGACTTCCGGGACAGGGAACTATGGCTACACCTTC.

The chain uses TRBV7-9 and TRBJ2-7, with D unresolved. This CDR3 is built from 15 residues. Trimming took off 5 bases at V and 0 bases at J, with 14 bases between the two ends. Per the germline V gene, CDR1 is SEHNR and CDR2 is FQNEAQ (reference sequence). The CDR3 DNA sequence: TGTGCCAGCAGCCCTTTGGCGGCGAGCTCCTACGAGCAGTACTTC. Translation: CASSPLAASSYEQYF.